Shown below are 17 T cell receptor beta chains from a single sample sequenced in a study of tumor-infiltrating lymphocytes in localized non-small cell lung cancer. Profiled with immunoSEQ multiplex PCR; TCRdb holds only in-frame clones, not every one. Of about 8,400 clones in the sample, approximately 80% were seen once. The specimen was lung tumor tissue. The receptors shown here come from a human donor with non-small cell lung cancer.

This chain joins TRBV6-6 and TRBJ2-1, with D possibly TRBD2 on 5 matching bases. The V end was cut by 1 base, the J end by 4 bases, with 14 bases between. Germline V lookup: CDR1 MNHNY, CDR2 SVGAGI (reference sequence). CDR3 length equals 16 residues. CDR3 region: CASSYYGEAGYNEQFF. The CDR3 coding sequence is TGTGCCAGCAGTTACTACGGGGAAGCTGGGTACAATGAGCAGTTCTTC.

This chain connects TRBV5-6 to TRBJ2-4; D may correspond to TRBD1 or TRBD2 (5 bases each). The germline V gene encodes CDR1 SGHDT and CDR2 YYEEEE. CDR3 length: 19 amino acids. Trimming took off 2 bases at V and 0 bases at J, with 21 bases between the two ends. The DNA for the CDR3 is TGTGCCAGCAGCTTCGTAGGGGCGACTAAGTCCCTAGCCAAAAACATTCAGTACTTC. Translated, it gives CASSFVGATKSLAKNIQYF.

The CDR3 DNA reads TGCGCCAGCAGTGAAGGGTTTCACTCTAACAATGAGCAGTTCTTC. Translating it yields CASSEGFHSNNEQFF. The V gene is TRBV10-1, the J gene TRBJ2-1; D is ambiguous. This CDR3 contains 15 residues. V was shortened by 3 bases and J by 5 bases, with 14 bases between the two germline ends. The germline gives CDR1 WNHNN, CDR2 SYGVQD (reference sequence).

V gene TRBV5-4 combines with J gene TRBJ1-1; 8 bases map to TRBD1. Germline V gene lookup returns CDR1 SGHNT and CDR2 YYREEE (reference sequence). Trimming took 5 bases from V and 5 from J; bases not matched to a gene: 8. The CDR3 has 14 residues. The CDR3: CASRQQGAITEAFF. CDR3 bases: TGTGCCAGCAGACAGCAGGGGGCCATAACTGAAGCTTTCTTT.

The CDR3 DNA reads TGTGCCAGCAGTTTAAGCGTTGGGAGGGTTAGGGCTGAAGCTTTCTTT. The encoded protein is CASSLSVGRVRAEAFF. The chain recombines TRBV27 with TRBJ1-1, with unresolved D. The CDR3 has 16 residues. Trimming shortened V by 2 bases and J by 6 bases, and 19 bases separated the two germline ends. Germline values: CDR1 MNHEY, CDR2 SMNVEV (reference sequence).

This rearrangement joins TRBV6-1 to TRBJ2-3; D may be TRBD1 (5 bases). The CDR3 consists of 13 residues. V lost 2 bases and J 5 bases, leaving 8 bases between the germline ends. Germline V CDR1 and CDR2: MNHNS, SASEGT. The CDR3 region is CASSEQGKDTQYF. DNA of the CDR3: TGTGCCAGCAGTGAACAGGGAAAAGATACGCAGTATTTT.

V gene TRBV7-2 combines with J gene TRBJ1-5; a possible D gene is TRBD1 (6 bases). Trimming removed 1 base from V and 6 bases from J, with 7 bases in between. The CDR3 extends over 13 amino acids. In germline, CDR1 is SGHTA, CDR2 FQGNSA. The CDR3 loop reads CASSLDRAQPQHF. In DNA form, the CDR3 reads TGTGCCAGCAGCTTAGACAGGGCTCAGCCCCAGCATTTT.

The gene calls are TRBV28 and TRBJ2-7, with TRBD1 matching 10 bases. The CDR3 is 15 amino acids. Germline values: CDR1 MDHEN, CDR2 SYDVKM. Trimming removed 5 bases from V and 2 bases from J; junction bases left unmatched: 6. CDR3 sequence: CASSALTGGAYEQYF. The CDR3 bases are TGTGCCAGCAGTGCCTTGACAGGGGGCGCCTACGAGCAGTACTTC.

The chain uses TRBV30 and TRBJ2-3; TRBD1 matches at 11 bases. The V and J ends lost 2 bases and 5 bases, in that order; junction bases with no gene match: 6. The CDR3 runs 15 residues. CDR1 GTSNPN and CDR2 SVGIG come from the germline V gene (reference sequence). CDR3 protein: CAWSPGQGEVDTQYF. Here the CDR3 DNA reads TGTGCCTGGAGTCCGGGACAGGGGGAAGTAGATACGCAGTATTTT.

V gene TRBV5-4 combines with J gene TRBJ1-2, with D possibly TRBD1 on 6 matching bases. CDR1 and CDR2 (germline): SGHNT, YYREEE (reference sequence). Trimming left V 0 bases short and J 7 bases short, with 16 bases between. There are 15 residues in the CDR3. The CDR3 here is CASSLGQGLFFGYTF. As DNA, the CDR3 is TGTGCCAGCAGCTTGGGCCAGGGGCTTTTCTTTGGCTACACCTTC. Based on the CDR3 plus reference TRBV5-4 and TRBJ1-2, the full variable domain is ETGVTQSPTHLIKTRGQQVTLRCSSQSGHNTVSWYQQALGQGPQFIFQYYREEENGRGNFPPRFSGLQFPNYSSELNVNALELDDSALYLCASSLGQGLFFGYTFGSGTRLTVV.

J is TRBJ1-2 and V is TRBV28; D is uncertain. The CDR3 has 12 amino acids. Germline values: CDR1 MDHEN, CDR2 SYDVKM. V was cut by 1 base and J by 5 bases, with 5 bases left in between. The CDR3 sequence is CASSLSKYGYTF. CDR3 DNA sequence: TGTGCCAGCAGTTTATCCAAATATGGCTACACCTTC.

CDR3 in amino acids: CASSPIPGLDYEQYF. In DNA, the CDR3 is TGTGCCAGCAGCCCCATCCCGGGACTAGACTACGAGCAGTACTTC. The chain links TRBV11-1 to TRBJ2-7; 8 bases align to TRBD2. This CDR3 has 15 residues. V was clipped by 5 bases and J by 3 bases; unmatched bases: 9. Germline V gives CDR1 SGHAT, CDR2 FQDESV (reference sequence).

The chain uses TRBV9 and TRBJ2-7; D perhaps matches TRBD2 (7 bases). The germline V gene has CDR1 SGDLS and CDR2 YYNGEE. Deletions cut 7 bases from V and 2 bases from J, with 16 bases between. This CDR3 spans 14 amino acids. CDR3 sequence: CASARGHGPYEQYF. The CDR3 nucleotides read TGTGCCAGCGCGCGGGGGCATGGTCCCTACGAGCAGTACTTC. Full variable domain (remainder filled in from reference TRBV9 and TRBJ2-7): DSGVTQTPKHLITATGQRVTLRCSPRSGDLSVYWYQQSLDQGLQFLIQYYNGEERAKGNILERFSAQQFPDLHSELNLSSLELGDSALYFCASARGHGPYEQYFGPGTRLTVT.

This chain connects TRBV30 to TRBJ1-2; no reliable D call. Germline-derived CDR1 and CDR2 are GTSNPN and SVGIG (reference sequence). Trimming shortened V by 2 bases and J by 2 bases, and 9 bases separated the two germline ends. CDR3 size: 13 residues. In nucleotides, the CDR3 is TGTGCCTGGAGTAAAAGTATGAACTATGGCTACACCTTC. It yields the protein CAWSKSMNYGYTF.

This CDR3 is CASQEAVNQPQHF. CDR3 in DNA: TGTGCCAGTCAGGAGGCGGTAAATCAGCCCCAGCATTTT. This chain links TRBV7-2 with TRBJ1-5; D gene uncertain. Germline assignment: CDR1 SGHTA and CDR2 FQGNSA. Trimming pared 9 bases from V and 4 bases from J, leaving 13 bases between. The CDR3 runs to 13 residues.

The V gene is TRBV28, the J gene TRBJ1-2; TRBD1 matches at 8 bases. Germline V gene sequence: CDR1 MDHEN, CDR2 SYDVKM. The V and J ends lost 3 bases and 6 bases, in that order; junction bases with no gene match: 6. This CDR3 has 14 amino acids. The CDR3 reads CASSFSMGQDGYTF. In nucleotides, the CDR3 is TGTGCCAGCAGTTTCTCCATGGGACAGGATGGCTACACCTTC.

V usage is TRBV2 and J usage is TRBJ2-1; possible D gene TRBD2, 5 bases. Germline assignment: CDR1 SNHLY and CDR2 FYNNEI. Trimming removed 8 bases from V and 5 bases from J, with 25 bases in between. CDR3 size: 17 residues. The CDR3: CASSEGPSWSAHNEQFF. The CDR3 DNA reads TGTGCCAGCTCAGAGGGCCCTTCTTGGTCTGCGCACAATGAGCAGTTCTTC.